This TCR beta chain stems from a study of breast tumors, draining lymph nodes, adjacent tissues. Findings and caveats of the study: Most tumor T cells seemingly derive from lymph node, then expand in tumor. Compared with lymph nodes, tumors were less diverse; compared with nontumor tissue, more. Compared with basal-like, luminal-like tumors shared significantly more repertoire with nontumor tissue.

Breast cancer patients provided tissue from their axillary draining lymph nodes. This clonotype was detected ten times or more. Its matching antigen is unknown. TCRdb used MiXCR to reprocess the multiplex PCR reads, holding one entry per CDR3 protein. The repertoire holds under 150,000 distinct CDR3 sequences, with about 20% as singletons. V was clipped by 1 base and J by 9 bases, with 7 bases between them. This CDR3 is 12 amino acids long. This rearrangement joins TRBV12-3 or TRBV12-4 to TRBJ2-1; D remains ambiguous. The clonotype originates from a female donor with breast cancer. Some clones in this sample may be carry-over from other donors' samples. Sequencing was done on a sample of axillary lymph node tissue. Here the CDR3 reads CASSLEVGEQFF. In DNA, the CDR3 is TGTGCCAGCAGTTTAGAGGTCGGTGAGCAGTTCTTC.